These T cell receptor beta chains were read from a single sample in a study of blood T cell repertoires in COVID-19. Profiling relied on immunoSEQ multiplex PCR, and the TCRdb table lists in-frame clones only, not all of them. The top ten hold around 13% of the sample, which has 150,000 to 200,000 clones, around nine tenths seen once. The specimen was peripheral blood. Receptors were obtained from a woman aged 70-85 years with COVID-19, enrolled during active disease. The conserved cysteine and the conserved F or W are not part of the CDR3 here. The size field is filled for only some rows; it gives once, few, many or a size class.

v_gene	j_gene	abundance	CDR3aa
TRBV21-1	TRBJ2-7	NA	ASTLKGAGYEQY
TRBV29-1	TRBJ2-6	NA	SVEHRDRSSLSGANVLT
TRBV19	TRBJ2-2	NA	ASSRGQANTGELF
TRBV19	TRBJ1-5	NA	ASKGTDYSNQPQH
TRBV28	TRBJ1-5	NA	ASSPAGQGSQPQH
TRBV19	TRBJ2-7	NA	ASTNGQSYEQY
TRBV9	TRBJ1-6	NA	ASSYGTGNSPLH
TRBV5-6	TRBJ2-3	NA	ASSLAGGTVTDTQY
TRBV2	TRBJ2-5	NA	ASSSRGGTQY
TRBV7-2	TRBJ1-3	NA	ASSQRGQVSGNTIY
TRBV5-1	TRBJ2-2	NA	ASSFQNTGELF
TRBV19	TRBJ2-1	NA	ASSMRDMDNEQF
TRBV18	TRBJ1-2	NA	ASSPDGQGAYGYT
TRBV7-9	TRBJ2-1	NA	ASSLGRNNEQF
TRBV6-2/TRBV6-3	TRBJ2-7	NA	ASSRTGGPYEQY
TRBV5-5	TRBJ2-2	NA	ASSLGPAGGTGTGELF
TRBV6-1	TRBJ1-5	few	ASSEAFRANKRNQPQH
TRBV7-2	TRBJ1-6	NA	ASSPTGGGSPLH
TRBV24-1	TRBJ2-7	NA	ATSDPGTSGGYEQY
TRBV7-2	TRBJ1-5	NA	ASSLAGTGNQPQH
TRBV5-1	TRBJ1-4	once	ASSAGTGDEKLF
TRBV5-1	TRBJ2-3	NA	ASRRGQTTDTQY
TRBV5-1	TRBJ2-1	NA	ASSPIPVRDYNEQF
TRBV9	TRBJ1-3	NA	ASSPRTGVTSGNTIY
TRBV30	TRBJ1-1	NA	AWRKQRIVEAF
TRBV28	TRBJ1-2	NA	ASSGHRAGYT
TRBV18	TRBJ2-7	NA	ASSPDRAYEQY
TRBV4-1	TRBJ1-4	NA	ASSGLGQGASTNEKLF
TRBV29-1	TRBJ1-2	NA	SVDFGYGYT
TRBV30	TRBJ1-5	NA	AWADRRANQPQH
TRBV5-1	TRBJ1-1	NA	ASSWGQNTEAF
TRBV6-5	TRBJ1-1	NA	ASSYQGGDTEAF
TRBV5-4	TRBJ2-2	NA	ASSLVGTAHTGELF
TRBV19	TRBJ1-1	NA	ASSTKTTQAF
TRBV5-1	TRBJ2-1	NA	ASSLAGPSYNEQF
TRBV29-1	TRBJ2-7	NA	SVVAGPHEQY
TRBV24-1	TRBJ2-1	NA	ATSPVSGEHSYNEQF
TRBV11-3	TRBJ2-2	NA	ASSPTSFPTGELF
TRBV5-1	TRBJ2-2	once	ASSSGQALITLDPGELF
TRBV6-2/TRBV6-3	TRBJ1-5	NA	ASSIGTAYSNQPQH
TRBV7-2	TRBJ2-1	NA	ASSLSASGGYNEQF
TRBV5-8	TRBJ2-2	NA	ASSLGAGGANTGELF
TRBV24-1	TRBJ2-7	NA	ATSKGGTGAHEQY
TRBV3-1/TRBV3-2	TRBJ1-6	once	ASSQDWERTSPLH